This T cell receptor beta chain was observed in a study of pediatric ulcerative colitis. About the study: Most patients had pancolitis, and two had left-sided colitis.

V dropped 5 bases and J dropped 0 bases, with 26 bases sitting between them. Germline CDR1 reads LNHDA; CDR2 reads SQIVND (reference sequence). The CDR3 is 20 amino acids. The rectum was sampled with one to two pinch biopsies at colonoscopy. This was a survey-level run. Profiling relied on immunoSEQ multiplex PCR, and the TCRdb table lists in-frame clones only, not all of them. The data contain fewer than 30,000 clones, 55% to 85% of them singletons. This TCR came from a boy aged 5-17 years with severe ulcerative colitis. The chain carries TRBV19 and TRBJ2-1; maybe TRBD2 (6 bases). The sequenced sample consisted of gut tissue. The CDR3 spells CASSRSRDSRSNPSYNEQFF. CDR3 nucleotide sequence: TGTGCCAGTAGTCGATCCCGGGACTCCAGATCTAACCCCTCCTACAATGAGCAGTTCTTC.